A selection of T cell receptor beta chains follows, all from one sample in a study of beta chain features in type 1 diabetes. Generated by immunoSEQ multiplex PCR, the TCRdb table keeps only in-frame clones and is missing some. The sample contains 350,000 to 450,000 clones, around 13% of which appear only once. The specimen sequenced was naive CD4+ T cells from blood. These receptors were obtained from a woman aged 18 to 35 with type 1 diabetes. The CDR3 runs from the conserved cysteine through the conserved F or W. Fields, in order: V gene, J gene, clone size, CDR3 length, D gene, CDR3 DNA, CDR3 protein. A D gene is named only where the DNA matches it firmly. Size is stated for part of the rows, as once, few or many counts, or as a class when the clone is expanded.

v_gene: TRBV5-1; j_gene: TRBJ1-2; abundance: NA; len: 14; d_gene: TRBD1; CDR3nt: TGCGCCAGTGATACAGGGGGATCAAACTATGGCTACACCTTC; CDR3aa: CASDTGGSNYGYTF
v_gene: TRBV7-9; j_gene: TRBJ2-1; abundance: many; len: 11; d_gene: TRBD1; CDR3nt: TGTGCTTCACAGGGGGCCGATGAGCAGTTCTTC; CDR3aa: CASQGADEQFF
v_gene: TRBV23-1; j_gene: TRBJ1-2; abundance: NA; len: 18; d_gene: NA; CDR3nt: TGCGCCAGCAGTCAATTTAGCACAGGGCGCGTGGTGGACTATGGCTACACCTTC; CDR3aa: CASSQFSTGRVVDYGYTF
v_gene: TRBV4-3; j_gene: TRBJ2-3; abundance: few; len: 15; d_gene: NA; CDR3nt: TGCGCCAGCAGCCAAGATATCCCTCGCCCGGGTACGCAGTATTTT; CDR3aa: CASSQDIPRPGTQYF
v_gene: TRBV5-1; j_gene: TRBJ2-3; abundance: few; len: 16; d_gene: NA; CDR3nt: TGCGCCAGCAGTCGGGATCGACAGGCCCACACAGATACGCAGTATTTT; CDR3aa: CASSRDRQAHTDTQYF
v_gene: TRBV29-1; j_gene: TRBJ2-3; abundance: few; len: 14; d_gene: NA; CDR3nt: TGCAGCGTTGAGGCGGCGCCGGGCACAGATACGCAGTATTTT; CDR3aa: CSVEAAPGTDTQYF
v_gene: TRBV19; j_gene: TRBJ2-7; abundance: NA; len: 15; d_gene: TRBD2; CDR3nt: TGTGCCAGTAGTGATCACGGGGGGAGCTCCTACGAGCAGTACTTC; CDR3aa: CASSDHGGSSYEQYF
v_gene: TRBV7-2; j_gene: TRBJ2-3; abundance: NA; len: 16; d_gene: TRBD2; CDR3nt: TGTGCCAGCAGCTTAACTAGCGGGAGAAGATTAGATACGCAGTATTTT; CDR3aa: CASSLTSGRRLDTQYF
v_gene: TRBV27; j_gene: TRBJ2-7; abundance: few; len: 11; d_gene: NA; CDR3nt: TGTGCCAGTGGGAGATCCTACGAGCAGTACTTC; CDR3aa: CASGRSYEQYF
v_gene: TRBV27; j_gene: TRBJ2-5; abundance: NA; len: 14; d_gene: TRBD2; CDR3nt: TGTGCCAGCAGTTTGACTAGCGGGGGAGAGACCCAGTACTTC; CDR3aa: CASSLTSGGETQYF
v_gene: TRBV5-4; j_gene: TRBJ2-1; abundance: few; len: 17; d_gene: TRBD2; CDR3nt: TGTGCCAACAGCTTGGGCGGGAGGGAAACCCTATACAATGAGCAGTTCTTC; CDR3aa: CANSLGGRETLYNEQFF
v_gene: TRBV27; j_gene: TRBJ1-2; abundance: few; len: 17; d_gene: NA; CDR3nt: TGTGCCAGCAGACCCCTCGTGCGGGGAAGGTCTAACTATGGCTACACCTTC; CDR3aa: CASRPLVRGRSNYGYTF
v_gene: TRBV30; j_gene: TRBJ1-5; abundance: NA; len: 12; d_gene: NA; CDR3nt: TGTGCCTGGAGTGTAGGCGGTCAGCCCCAGCATTTT; CDR3aa: CAWSVGGQPQHF
v_gene: TRBV5-1; j_gene: TRBJ1-2; abundance: NA; len: 15; d_gene: TRBD1; CDR3nt: TGCGCCAGCAGCTTACGGACAGGGTTCGGGGATGGCTACACCTTC; CDR3aa: CASSLRTGFGDGYTF
v_gene: TRBV28; j_gene: TRBJ2-3; abundance: few; len: 18; d_gene: NA; CDR3nt: TGTGCCAGCAGCTCTAACCCCCGGACAGCAGGACACACAGATACGCAGTATTTT; CDR3aa: CASSSNPRTAGHTDTQYF
v_gene: TRBV7-2; j_gene: TRBJ2-7; abundance: few; len: 14; d_gene: NA; CDR3nt: TGTGCCAGCAGCAGAACAGGGTACACTACGAGCACCCACTTC; CDR3aa: CASSRTGYTTSTHF
v_gene: TRBV23-1; j_gene: TRBJ1-3; abundance: NA; len: 14; d_gene: NA; CDR3nt: TGCGCCAGCAGTCAATCCCCGAGTGGAAACACCATATATTTT; CDR3aa: CASSQSPSGNTIYF
v_gene: TRBV4-3; j_gene: TRBJ2-7; abundance: few; len: 14; d_gene: TRBD1; CDR3nt: TGCGCCAGCAGCTGGTTGCAGGGGGCCCACGAGCAGTACTTC; CDR3aa: CASSWLQGAHEQYF
v_gene: TRBV7-9; j_gene: TRBJ2-2; abundance: few; len: 18; d_gene: TRBD2; CDR3nt: TGTGCCAGCAGCCATCCCGTGAGACTAGCGGGTAGCACCGGGGAGCTGTTTTTT; CDR3aa: CASSHPVRLAGSTGELFF
v_gene: TRBV15; j_gene: TRBJ2-2; abundance: NA; len: 15; d_gene: TRBD1; CDR3nt: TGTGCCACCAGCAGAGGGACAGGTCAGGGGGGGGAGCTGTTTTTT; CDR3aa: CATSRGTGQGGELFF
v_gene: TRBV29-1; j_gene: TRBJ2-5; abundance: few; len: 15; d_gene: TRBD1; CDR3nt: TGCAGCGTTGGCGGGGACAGGGGGCTTGAAGAGACCCAGTACTTC; CDR3aa: CSVGGDRGLEETQYF
v_gene: TRBV14; j_gene: TRBJ2-1; abundance: few; len: 16; d_gene: NA; CDR3nt: TGTGCCAGCAGCCAAGTAACGCGGGAAATATACAATGAGCAGTTCTTC; CDR3aa: CASSQVTREIYNEQFF
v_gene: TRBV29-1; j_gene: TRBJ2-1; abundance: few; len: 16; d_gene: NA; CDR3nt: TGCAGCGTTGTGGTAGGTCTCACTAGCTCCTACAATGAGCAGTTCTTC; CDR3aa: CSVVVGLTSSYNEQFF
v_gene: TRBV11-2; j_gene: TRBJ1-5; abundance: few; len: 14; d_gene: NA; CDR3nt: TGTGCCAGCAGCTTAACAAGTAGCAATCAGCCCCAGCATTTT; CDR3aa: CASSLTSSNQPQHF
v_gene: TRBV29-1; j_gene: TRBJ1-1; abundance: few; len: 12; d_gene: NA; CDR3nt: TGCAGCGTTCAGGGGATGAACACTGAAGCTTTCTTT; CDR3aa: CSVQGMNTEAFF
v_gene: TRBV5-4; j_gene: TRBJ1-1; abundance: NA; len: 14; d_gene: TRBD1; CDR3nt: TGTGCCAGCAGCTCACAGGGGAGGAACACTGAAGCTTTCTTT; CDR3aa: CASSSQGRNTEAFF
v_gene: TRBV19; j_gene: TRBJ2-1; abundance: NA; len: 17; d_gene: NA; CDR3nt: TGTGCCAGTACCCTGGCCGCCACCCGAGGCTCCTACAATGAGCAGTTCTTC; CDR3aa: CASTLAATRGSYNEQFF